This TCR beta chain comes out of a study of T cell responses to AZD1222 COVID-19 vaccine. The germline V gene encodes CDR1 MDHEN and CDR2 SYDVKM. Unmatched junction bases numbered 10, after V lost 5 bases and J lost 9 bases. This CDR3 is built from 14 residues. General study results and limits: Most donors were white British, females outnumbered males, and clonal diversity was possibly underestimated.

Assay used: immunoSEQ multiplex PCR; TCRdb lists only in-frame clones, some missing. The sample lists more than 95,000 clones; 75% to 95% were seen once. To note about this clone: Antigen specificity is unknown.

This sequence was found in an adult in good health. V usage is TRBV28 and J usage is TRBJ2-1; 7 nucleotides align to TRBD2. The sequences come from peripheral blood, collected on day 0 of AZD1222 vaccination. The CDR3 DNA sequence: TGTGCCAGCAGTCCTGGGACTACCTGGGGTGAGCAGTTCTTC. It codes for CASSPGTTWGEQFF.